The 21 T cell receptor beta chains reported below all come from one sample, sequenced in a study of read filtering for tumor transcriptome and immune sequencing. This library used roughly 400 ng RNA and molecular barcoded adaptors spanning alpha/delta and beta/gamma chains. A single record per CDR3 protein comes from TCRdb applying MiXCR to the reads. The sample comprises tens of thousands of distinct CDR3 sequences, around 13% of which are singletons, and under 55% rests with the top ten. Sequenced sample: a population of CD138-negative cells sorted from bone marrow. Source of these receptors: a donor older than 35 with multiple myeloma.

This clonotype showed up many times. This chain connects TRBV7-6 to TRBJ2-2; perhaps TRBD2 as D (6 bases). The CDR3 totals 13 residues. With 5 bases removed from V and 6 bases from J, the gap between germline ends came to 10 bases. The germline V gene encodes CDR1 SGHVS and CDR2 FNYEAQ. The chain's CDR3 is CASSGRGSGELFF. The DNA of the CDR3 is TGTGCCAGCAGCGGTCGGGGGTCCGGGGAGCTGTTTTTT.

This clonotype was counted at least ten times. The chain recombines TRBV3-1 with TRBJ2-7; the D gene is possibly TRBD2 (6 bases). The CDR3 sequence is 15 residues long. Germline CDR1 is LGHDT and CDR2 is YNNKEL (reference sequence). Trimming cost V 0 bases and J 7 bases, with 16 bases left between them. The CDR3 region has the DNA TGTGCCAGCAGCCAAGATGTCGGGCCTGCGGGGGAGCAGTACTTC. Translating gives CASSQDVGPAGEQYF.

This clonotype was observed at least ten times. V gene TRBV29-1 combines with J gene TRBJ1-2, with TRBD1 matching over 9 bases. The germline CDR1 and CDR2 sequences are SQVTM and ANQGSEA. The ends lost 5 bases at V and 3 bases at J; junction bases unmatched: 4. This CDR3 has 13 residues. Written as DNA, the CDR3 is TGCAGCGTTCGGGACAGGGCAGACTATGGCTACACCTTC. It translates to CSVRDRADYGYTF.

Many counts were recorded for this clonotype. This chain uses TRBV9 with TRBJ2-7; TRBD1 aligns across 7 bases. The germline V gene has CDR1 SGDLS and CDR2 YYNGEE. The CDR3 runs to 15 residues. The V gene end was trimmed by 0 bases and the J gene end by 0 bases; junction bases not matched to a gene: 3. This CDR3 reads CASSVGGQASYEQYF. The CDR3 coding sequence is TGTGCCAGCAGCGTAGGCGGACAGGCCTCCTACGAGCAGTACTTC.

With regard to this clonotype: This may stem from a read error, because a much larger clone lies one nucleotide away. The chain has TRBV29-1 and TRBJ2-1, with D possibly being TRBD1 or TRBD2 (5 bases each). Trimming removed 4 bases at V and 10 bases at J, with 14 bases between. The germline V gene encodes CDR1 SQVTM and CDR2 ANQGSEA. The CDR3 contains 12 residues. CDR3 in amino acids: CSVVVLGDEQFF. CDR3 coding DNA: TGCAGCGTTGTGGTCTTAGGGGACGAGCAGTTCTTC.

At least ten counts were recorded for this clonotype. V is TRBV11-1 and J is TRBJ2-5; possibly TRBD1 for D (6 bases). The CDR3 is 15 residues long. V was shortened by 5 bases and J by 2 bases, with 15 bases between the two germline ends. The germline gives CDR1 SGHAT, CDR2 FQDESV (reference sequence). DNA of the CDR3: TGTGCCAGCAGCCCCGGGACACAACAACAAGAGACCCAGTACTTC. Its translation is CASSPGTQQQETQYF.

Notes on this clonotype: One junction end does not reproduce the germline sequence, and a read error may be involved. The rearrangement uses TRBV7-3 and TRBJ2-1; TRBD2 matches at 16 bases. Germline assignment: CDR1 SGHTA and CDR2 FQGTGA. The CDR3 totals 19 residues. This CDR3 is CASSPGLGLAGGRYNEQSF. The CDR3, as DNA: TGTGCCAGCAGCCCAGGGTTGGGACTAGCGGGAGGGCGGTACAATGAGCAGTCCTTC. Full variable domain (rest looked up from reference TRBV7-3 and TRBJ2-1): GAGVSQTPSNKVTEKGKYVELRCDPISGHTALYWYRQSLGQGPEFLIYFQGTGAADDSGLPNDRFFAVRPEGSVSTLKIQRTERGDSAVYLCASSPGLGLAGGRYNEQSFGPGTRLTVL.

As to this clonotype: A read error may be the cause here, since a much bigger clone is one base away. The missing conserved phenylalanine or tryptophan at the end of this CDR3 makes a read error likely. The CDR3 protein is CASSQSGRVNSPLHS. CDR3 nucleotide sequence: TGCGCCAGCAGTCAATCGGGCAGAGTTAATTCACCCCTCCACTCT. The chain employs TRBV23-1 and TRBJ1-6; D remains unclear. TRBV23-1 is flagged as an ORF with uncertain function. This CDR3 has 15 residues. V was clipped by 0 bases and J by 6 bases, with 9 bases between them.

The chain joins TRBV5-5 to TRBJ2-7; possibly TRBD1 for D (5 bases). This CDR3 has 15 residues. V was cut by 5 bases and J by 3 bases, with 18 bases left in between. Per germline, CDR1 SGHKS and CDR2 YYEKEE (reference sequence). CDR3 amino acids: CASSSQVGAHYEQYF. The CDR3 region has the DNA TGTGCCAGCAGTTCCCAGGTAGGGGCCCACTACGAGCAGTACTTC.

This clonotype was observed at least ten times. The V and J genes are TRBV7-9 and TRBJ2-1, with 11 bases aligning to TRBD2. This CDR3 is 15 amino acids long. CDR1 and CDR2 (germline): SEHNR, FQNEAQ (reference sequence). V was clipped by 2 bases and J by 10 bases; unmatched bases: 7. The CDR3: CASSLTRLAGLEQFF. In nucleotides, the CDR3 is TGTGCCAGCAGCTTAACGAGACTAGCGGGATTGGAGCAGTTCTTC.

This chain joins TRBV27 and TRBJ2-1, with 15 bases aligning to TRBD2. The CDR3 length is 16 residues. V lost 3 bases to trimming and J lost 12 bases; unmatched junction nucleotides: 9. The germline gives CDR1 MNHEY, CDR2 SMNVEV (reference sequence). The CDR3 DNA sequence: TGTGCCAGCAGTTTTCGGCCGGGACTAGCGGGAGGTGGGCAGTTCTTC. The encoded protein is CASSFRPGLAGGGQFF.

This clonotype has only a few counts. The chain joins TRBV29-1 to TRBJ2-2; D gene unclear. Germline CDR1 and CDR2: SQVTM and ANQGSEA. V was pared by 4 bases and J by 8 bases, with 11 bases between. The CDR3 totals 12 residues. CDR3 loop: CSVARAIGELFF. The CDR3 DNA follows: TGCAGCGTTGCAAGGGCAATTGGGGAGCTGTTTTTT.

On this clonotype itself: This sequence may be a read error, since a much larger clone differs from it by one base. The chain carries TRBV7-2 and TRBJ2-1; 7 bases line up with TRBD2. The CDR3 is 15 amino acids. Germline V gene lookup returns CDR1 SGHTA and CDR2 FQGNSA. Here the CDR3 reads CASSLVSGPYSEQFF. As DNA, the CDR3 is TGTGCCAGCAGCCTCGTTAGCGGGCCCTACAGTGAGCAGTTCTTC. Supplemented by reference TRBV7-2 and TRBJ2-1, the full variable domain reads GAGVSQSPSNKVTEKGKDVELRCDPISGHTALYWYRQSLGQGLEFLIYFQGNSAPDKSGLPSDRFSAERTGGSVSTLTIQRTQQEDSAVYLCASSLVSGPYSEQFFGPGTRLTVL.

V gene TRBV7-9 combines with J gene TRBJ2-7; D is undetermined. This CDR3 comprises 12 residues. Between the trimmed V and J ends, which lost 2 bases and 3 bases, there was a span of 5 bases. Germline V lookup: CDR1 SEHNR, CDR2 FQNEAQ (reference sequence). CDR3 coding DNA: TGTGCCAGCAGCTTAAGCCGCTACGAGCAGTACTTC. Translating it yields CASSLSRYEQYF.

This clonotype was found a few times. Relative to the germline gene, one junction end is altered; a read error may explain this. The chain carries TRBV27 and TRBJ2-7; D is unclear. The CDR3 consists of 15 residues. CDR1 is MNHEY, CDR2 SMNVEV, per germline (reference sequence). As DNA, the CDR3 is TGTGCCAGCAGTTCCCCGGGTCGCTCATCCTACGGGCAGTACTTC. Its protein is CASSSPGRSSYGQYF.

This clonotype occurred a few times. The genes are TRBV29-1 and TRBJ2-7, with 9 bases aligning to TRBD1. With V trimmed by 4 bases and J by 7 bases, 14 bases remained unmatched. Germline CDR1 is SQVTM and CDR2 is ANQGSEA. CDR3 length: 15 amino acids. DNA of the CDR3: TGCAGCGTTGGCGAAACCGGGACAGGGAGGGGGGAGCAGTACTTC. It translates to CSVGETGTGRGEQYF.

This clonotype was detected many times. V and J are TRBV20-1 and TRBJ2-1, with 11 bases identical to TRBD2. V trimming: 3 bases; J trimming: 4 bases; junction bases outside the gene matches: 8. The CDR3 totals 16 residues. In germline, CDR1 is DFQATT, CDR2 SNEGSKA (reference sequence). CDR3 loop: CSARTSGKGEYNEQFF. CDR3 DNA: TGCAGTGCTAGGACTAGCGGGAAAGGGGAGTACAATGAGCAGTTCTTC.

This clonotype was seen ten or more times. The rearrangement links TRBV29-1 to TRBJ1-1, with D possibly TRBD1 on 6 matching bases. The CDR3 has 15 amino acids. V lost 5 bases and J 0 bases, leaving 16 bases between the germline ends. Germline CDR1 reads SQVTM; CDR2 reads ANQGSEA. CDR3 nucleotide sequence: TGCAGCGTTCCGGGACATGGGGGAATGAACACTGAAGCTTTCTTT. Translated, it gives CSVPGHGGMNTEAFF. Together with reference TRBV29-1 and TRBJ1-1, the CDR3 gives the full variable domain: SAVISQKPSRDICQRGTSLTIQCQVDSQVTMMFWYRQQPGQSLTLIATANQGSEATYESGFVIDKFPISRPNLTFSTLTVSNMSPEDSSIYLCSVPGHGGMNTEAFFGQGTRLTVV.

The chain links TRBV27 to TRBJ2-3; weak D call: TRBD1 (5 bases). The CDR3 is made up of 14 amino acids. V was pared by 4 bases and J by 6 bases, with 14 bases between. Germline V CDR1 and CDR2: MNHEY, SMNVEV (reference sequence). CDR3 amino acids: CASSSIHRSDTQYF. CDR3 bases: TGTGCCAGCAGTTCAATCCACAGGAGTGATACGCAGTATTTT.

This clonotype has a count of ten or more. This rearrangement joins TRBV20-1 to TRBJ2-1; a weak D match, TRBD2 (6 bases). Germline loops: CDR1 DFQATT, CDR2 SNEGSKA (reference sequence). The V gene lost 4 bases and the J gene lost 3 bases, with 19 bases spanning the gap. The CDR3 is 16 residues long. The CDR3 sequence: CSAIGHPGLHYNEQFF. The CDR3, as DNA: TGCAGTGCTATCGGACATCCGGGACTCCACTACAATGAGCAGTTCTTC.

This clonotype was recorded many times. The chain couples TRBV7-8 to TRBJ2-3; 14 bases agree with TRBD2. This CDR3 is built from 18 residues. Losses at the gene ends were 1 base for V and 4 bases for J; bases not matched to a gene: 7. Germline V gene sequence: CDR1 SGHVS, CDR2 FQNEAQ. CDR3 loop: CASSLDPGGLAGADTQYF. The CDR3 nucleotides read TGTGCCAGCAGCTTAGATCCTGGGGGACTAGCGGGAGCAGATACGCAGTATTTT.